These 3 T cell receptor beta chains share one sample of origin, sequenced in a study of blood T cells in healthy people across ages. For the second PCR, which ran for 7 to 11 cycles, a sample-barcoded 5' primer and a J-beta primer mix were used. From the 5' RACE reads, TCRdb called clonotypes with MiXCR, one entry per CDR3 protein. Here the sample spans around 800,000 distinct CDR3 sequences, around 62% being singletons. What was sequenced was blood. These receptors were obtained from a young man in good health.

V is TRBV5-1 and J is TRBJ2-3; 8 bases fit TRBD1. The V gene's germline CDR1 is SGHRS and CDR2 YFSETQ. This CDR3 is 17 amino acids long. The J segment lost 4 bases and the V segment lost 0 bases, leaving 10 bases of the junction unmatched. The CDR3: CASSLERGTGLPDTQYF. CDR3 DNA: TGCGCCAGCAGCTTGGAAAGAGGGACAGGTCTCCCAGATACGCAGTATTTT.

This chain connects TRBV28 to TRBJ2-1; 8 positions agree with TRBD2. The CDR3 totals 15 residues. CDR1 and CDR2 (germline): MDHEN, SYDVKM. The V and J ends lost 8 bases and 9 bases, in that order; junction bases with no gene match: 15. CDR3 coding DNA: TGTGCCAGCTTCCGCGCCGCAGCGGGGGTGGGTGAGCAGTTCTTC. This codes for CASFRAAAGVGEQFF.

The V call is TRBV30, the J call TRBJ2-4; tentatively, D is TRBD2 (6 bases). Germline CDR1 is GTSNPN and CDR2 is SVGIG (reference sequence). The CDR3 is made up of 16 amino acids. V was trimmed by 2 bases and J by 7 bases, leaving 21 bases between them. The CDR3 DNA follows: TGTGCCTGGAGTCTTGGGGGGAAGGCCTCTGAGAACATTCAGTACTTC. Its protein product is CAWSLGGKASENIQYF.